Below are 2 T cell receptor beta chains sequenced from a single sample in a study of blood T cell repertoires in COVID-19. Clones were read by immunoSEQ multiplex PCR, and TCRdb kept only the in-frame ones, dropping some. The profile shows 350,000 to 400,000 clones, more than 85% of them singletons. Sequencing input: PBMCs or T cells enriched from blood (not recorded which). Receptor source: a middle-aged woman who had been exposed to COVID-19.

The chain joins TRBV10-3 to TRBJ2-3; 8 nucleotides agree with TRBD2. V was pared by 6 bases and J by 4 bases, with 3 bases of the junction left unmatched. Per germline, CDR1 ENHRY and CDR2 SYGVKD. This CDR3 is built from 13 residues. The CDR3 loop reads CAISFGGADTQYF. In DNA form, the CDR3 reads TGTGCCATCAGCTTCGGGGGGGCAGATACGCAGTATTTT.

The gene calls are TRBV13 and TRBJ1-1; D gene ambiguous. The CDR3 length is 14 residues. V was trimmed by 5 bases and J by 1 base, leaving 11 bases between them. In germline, CDR1 is PRHDT, CDR2 FYEKMQ (reference sequence). The CDR3 spells CASSVLQKNTEAFF. CDR3 sequence (DNA): TGTGCCAGCAGCGTTCTACAGAAGAACACTGAAGCTTTCTTT.